The sequence of this T cell receptor (beta chain) was determined in a study of CXCR3-negative and CXCR3-positive naive CD8 T cells. Study-level findings and limits: Naive cells used TRBV-TRBJ genes in much the same way whether CXCR3-negative or CXCR3-positive; memory cells did not.

The CDR3 extends over 15 amino acids. The germline gives CDR1 SEHNR, CDR2 FQNEAQ (reference sequence). The sorter processed each CD8+ T cell subset in triplicate at some 300,000 cells apiece. Preparation of TRB cDNA libraries relied on 5' RACE carrying UMI labels. After re-calling the 5' RACE reads, TCRdb lists one entry per CDR3 protein, DNA absent. This sample's table reports just over 60,000 distinct CDR3 sequences. In the case of this clonotype: The antigen remains unidentified.

Sequences were obtained from naive CXCR3- CD8+ T cells from blood. As to subset: CD45RO-CCR7+CD27+CD95- naive CD8+ T cells lacking CXCR3 (TNR3-). This clonotype originated in a human donor in good health. Some clones in this sample may be carry-over from other donors' samples. V usage is TRBV7-9 and J usage is TRBJ2-1. CDR3 sequence reads: CASSLSHWNYNEQFF.